The 16 T cell receptor beta chains given below trace back to one sample, sequenced in a study of cytomegalovirus exposure and HLA in healthy donors. PCR primers comprised 60 Vbeta and 13 Jbeta primers. TCRdb keeps only in-frame clones here, not all; method: immunoSEQ multiplex PCR. The sample yields roughly 180,000 clones, roughly 84% seen once. The sequenced sample consisted of PBMCs. The source of these receptors is a man between 25 and 39 years old in good health and CMV-seronegative.

V gene TRBV27 combines with J gene TRBJ2-1; possible D gene TRBD2, 6 bases. V shed 3 bases and J shed 3 bases, with 9 bases lying between them. Germline V gives CDR1 MNHEY, CDR2 SMNVEV (reference sequence). This CDR3 region has 14 residues. The CDR3 protein is CASSFGGIYNEQFF. The CDR3 nucleotides are TGTGCCAGCAGTTTTGGGGGGATCTACAATGAGCAGTTCTTC.

The rearrangement joins TRBV18 to TRBJ2-7, with 7 bases fitting TRBD2. The CDR3 runs to 15 residues. Per germline, CDR1 KGHSH and CDR2 LQKENI. After removal of 0 bases from V and 7 bases from J, the junction contained 9 bases not matched to a gene. The CDR3 coding sequence is TGTGCCAGCTCACCACCCTCACGGGGGGTCCAAGAGCAGTACTTC. It specifies CASSPPSRGVQEQYF.

This clone was seen a few times. The chain employs TRBV4-1 and TRBJ1-5; 7 nucleotides line up with TRBD1. The CDR3 totals 15 residues. The V gene's germline CDR1 is MGHRA and CDR2 YSYEKL. The V segment lost 1 base and the J segment 4 bases; nucleotides outside the gene matches: 4. The CDR3 protein is CASSQVTGVNQPQHF. CDR3 nucleotide sequence: TGCGCCAGCAGCCAAGTCACAGGGGTGAATCAGCCCCAGCATTTT.

This chain links TRBV11-1 with TRBJ2-1, with TRBD2 matching 15 bases. The V segment lost 4 bases and the J segment 2 bases; nucleotides outside the gene matches: 3. CDR1 is SGHAT, CDR2 FQDESV, per germline (reference sequence). CDR3 size: 17 residues. The CDR3 here is CASSSGLAGGAYNEQFF. The CDR3 DNA sequence: TGTGCCAGCAGCTCGGGACTAGCGGGAGGTGCCTACAATGAGCAGTTCTTC.

This clone was seen once. The chain recombines TRBV5-4 with TRBJ2-2; perhaps TRBD1 as D (6 bases). Per the germline V gene, CDR1 is SGHNT and CDR2 is YYREEE (reference sequence). The CDR3 runs 13 residues. V was shortened by 9 bases and J by 4 bases, with 13 bases between the two germline ends. The CDR3: CANRDKGTGELFF. The CDR3 nucleotides are TGTGCCAACCGGGACAAGGGCACCGGGGAGCTGTTTTTT.

The V and J genes are TRBV7-9 and TRBJ2-7, with a weak D call TRBD1 (5 bases). The CDR3 totals 15 residues. Germline lookup yields CDR1 SEHNR and CDR2 FQNEAQ (reference sequence). Trimming left V 4 bases short and J 3 bases short, with 16 bases between. The CDR3 sequence is CASSSSGRQGYEQYF. CDR3 nucleotide sequence: TGTGCCAGCAGCTCATCGGGCCGGCAGGGCTACGAGCAGTACTTC.

The rearrangement uses TRBV7-9 and TRBJ1-6; perhaps TRBD1 as D (5 bases). Germline lookup yields CDR1 SEHNR and CDR2 FQNEAQ (reference sequence). The CDR3 consists of 14 residues. V was cut by 2 bases and J by 9 bases, with 11 bases left in between. The CDR3 region is CASSLLGGGSPLHF. Written as DNA, the CDR3 is TGTGCCAGCAGCTTATTGGGGGGGGGTTCACCCCTCCACTTT.

V usage is TRBV29-1 and J usage is TRBJ2-7, with D perhaps matching TRBD1 (6 bases). Trimming shortened V by 3 bases and J by 6 bases, and 15 bases separated the two germline ends. Germline V gene data show CDR1 as SQVTM and CDR2 as ANQGSEA. The CDR3 consists of 13 residues. DNA for the CDR3: TGCAGCGTTGAGTTCACAGGGTCGGGCGAGCAGTACTTC. Protein: CSVEFTGSGEQYF.

This sequence joins TRBV5-6 and TRBJ1-1; tentatively, D is TRBD1 (6 bases). Germline lookup yields CDR1 SGHDT and CDR2 YYEEEE. Trimming cost V 4 bases and J 1 base, with 14 bases left between them. The CDR3 sequence is 15 residues long. The DNA for the CDR3 is TGTGCCAGCAGCAGATCACACAGGGCGAACACTGAAGCTTTCTTT. Protein: CASSRSHRANTEAFF.

The table lists this clone with a few counts. The genes are TRBV6-5 and TRBJ1-2; 8 bases align to TRBD1. CDR3 length: 13 amino acids. CDR1 MNHEY and CDR2 SVGAGI come from the germline V gene. V lost 6 bases and J lost 4; bases outside the gene matches: 4. CDR3 protein: CASRGQATYGYTF. The CDR3 region has the DNA TGTGCCAGCAGGGGACAGGCTACCTATGGCTACACCTTC.

The chain couples TRBV28 to TRBJ1-2, with no clear D. Trimming removed 7 bases at V and 4 bases at J, with 22 bases between. This CDR3 is 16 amino acids long. CDR1 and CDR2 from the germline V gene are MDHEN and SYDVKM. CDR3 loop: CASNEEGPLIPYGYTF. The CDR3 coding sequence is TGTGCCAGCAACGAGGAGGGCCCTCTTATCCCCTATGGCTACACCTTC.

This clone was seen only once. This chain joins TRBV5-1 and TRBJ1-1; D gene unclear. CDR1 and CDR2 (germline): SGHRS, YFSETQ. The CDR3 contains 13 residues. V was shortened by 0 bases and J by 1 base, with 4 bases between the two germline ends. DNA of the CDR3: TGCGCCAGCAGCTTGGCACAGAACACTGAAGCTTTCTTT. This codes for CASSLAQNTEAFF. Full variable domain (remainder filled in from reference TRBV5-1 and TRBJ1-1): KAGVTQTPRYLIKTRGQQVTLSCSPISGHRSVSWYQQTPGQGLQFLFEYFSETQRNKGNFPGRFSGRQFSNSRSEMNVSTLELGDSALYLCASSLAQNTEAFFGQGTRLTVV.

The chain uses TRBV5-1 and TRBJ1-1; possibly TRBD1 for D (5 bases). CDR3 length equals 14 residues. V dropped 0 bases and J dropped 6 bases, with 12 bases sitting between them. Germline V gives CDR1 SGHRS, CDR2 YFSETQ. CDR3 amino acids: CASSLDWGVAEAFF. The CDR3 nucleotides are TGCGCCAGCAGCTTGGACTGGGGGGTGGCTGAAGCTTTCTTT.

This clone has just a few counts. The chain links TRBV6-6 to TRBJ1-1; TRBD1 aligns across 9 bases. Germline trimming cut 6 bases from V and 2 bases from J; bases unmatched to any gene: 4. Germline values: CDR1 MNHNY, CDR2 SVGAGI (reference sequence). CDR3 length equals 14 residues. The CDR3 reads CASRKQGANTEAFF. DNA for the CDR3: TGTGCCAGCAGAAAACAGGGGGCAAACACTGAAGCTTTCTTT.

The chain combines TRBV7-9 with TRBJ1-5, with D hard to call. The CDR3 sequence is 14 residues long. Germline V CDR1 and CDR2: SEHNR, FQNEAQ (reference sequence). V was pared by 4 bases and J by 6 bases, with 13 bases between. The CDR3 region has the DNA TGTGCCAGCAGCTCTTTGGGCGAATTTCAGCCCCAGCATTTT. As protein: CASSSLGEFQPQHF.

The chain uses TRBV9 and TRBJ2-5; 12 bases are a match to TRBD2. Germline CDR1 reads SGDLS; CDR2 reads YYNGEE. V trimming: 0 bases; J trimming: 4 bases; junction bases outside the gene matches: 4. The CDR3 is 16 amino acids. This CDR3 is CASSVGLLAGGETQYF. CDR3 nucleotides: TGTGCCAGCAGCGTAGGTTTACTAGCGGGAGGAGAGACCCAGTACTTC. Using reference TRBV9 and TRBJ2-5 for the parts outside the CDR3, the full variable domain is DSGVTQTPKHLITATGQRVTLRCSPRSGDLSVYWYQQSLDQGLQFLIQYYNGEERAKGNILERFSAQQFPDLHSELNLSSLELGDSALYFCASSVGLLAGGETQYFGPGTRLLVL.